This T cell receptor (beta chain) was recovered during a study of control samples from healthy donors and cancer patients. This table comes from immunoSEQ multiplex PCR, and its TCRdb copy is limited to in-frame clones, with some not included. This table holds 50,000 or so clones, approximately 83% found once. Germline-derived CDR1 and CDR2 are SNHLY and FYNNEI. There are 13 residues in the CDR3. V gave up 3 bases and J gave up 8 bases, with 13 bases separating them. This receptor was taken from a woman in her forties or fifties with lung cancer. This chain connects TRBV2 to TRBJ1-2; D uncertain. Source material: PBMCs. The CDR3 nucleotides are TGTGCCAGCAGTGAGCTAGGGATTCAGGGCTACACCTTC. Residues: CASSELGIQGYTF.